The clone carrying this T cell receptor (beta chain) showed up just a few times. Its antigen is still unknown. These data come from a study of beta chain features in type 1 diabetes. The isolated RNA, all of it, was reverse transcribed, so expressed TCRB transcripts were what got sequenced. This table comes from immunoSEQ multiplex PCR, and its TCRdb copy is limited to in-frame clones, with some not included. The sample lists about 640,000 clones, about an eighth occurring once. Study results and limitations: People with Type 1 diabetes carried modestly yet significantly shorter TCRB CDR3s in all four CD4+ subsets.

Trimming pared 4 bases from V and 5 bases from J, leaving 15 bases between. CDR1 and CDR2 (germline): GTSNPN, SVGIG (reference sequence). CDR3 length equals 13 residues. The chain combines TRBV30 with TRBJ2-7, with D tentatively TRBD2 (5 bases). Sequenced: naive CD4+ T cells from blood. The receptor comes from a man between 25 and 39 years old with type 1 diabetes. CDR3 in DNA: TGTGCCTGGAACGACGGGGTCTTGAACGAGCAGTACTTC. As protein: CAWNDGVLNEQYF.